One and the same sample provided the 10 T cell receptor beta chains below, sequenced in a study of early T cells in non-severe SARS-CoV-2 infection. TCRdb fed the 5' RACE reads into MiXCR, producing one record per CDR3 protein. The table records more than 75,000 distinct CDR3 sequences, about 12% of them present only once. Sequenced: whole blood. Every receptor here comes from an adult who was a healthcare worker with PCR-confirmed SARS-CoV-2 infection or an uninfected control (not recorded which).

This clonotype was seen at least ten times. This CDR3 reads CAWGTASQYF. The CDR3 DNA reads as TGTGCCTGGGGGACAGCCTCTCAGTATTTT. The V gene is TRBV30, the J gene TRBJ2-3, with 7 positions matching TRBD1. The V gene's germline CDR1 is GTSNPN and CDR2 SVGIG (reference sequence). V was clipped by 5 bases and J by 12 bases; unmatched bases: 5. This CDR3 contains 10 residues.

This clonotype was seen more than once but under ten times. This sequence joins TRBV18 and TRBJ1-1; the D is unclear. The CDR3 extends over 14 amino acids. CDR1 is KGHSH, CDR2 LQKENI, per germline. V was trimmed by 3 bases and J by 1 base, leaving 9 bases between them. In DNA, the CDR3 is TGTGCCAGCTCACCCCTCGTAGCGAACACTGAAGCTTTCTTT. Its protein is CASSPLVANTEAFF.

The chain has TRBV6-6 and TRBJ2-1; 10 bases agree with TRBD1. CDR1 is MNHNY, CDR2 SVGAGI, per germline (reference sequence). The junction had 5 bases not matched to a gene; V was cut back by 6 bases and J by 9 bases. This CDR3 contains 13 residues. The CDR3 reads CASSRTGGGEQFF. DNA for the CDR3: TGTGCCAGCAGCCGGACAGGGGGTGGTGAGCAGTTCTTC.

A few counts support this clonotype. The chain recombines TRBV9 with TRBJ1-5; D remains ambiguous. Germline values: CDR1 SGDLS, CDR2 YYNGEE. Trimming shortened V by 0 bases and J by 0 bases, and 10 bases separated the two germline ends. This CDR3 is 16 amino acids long. The CDR3 loop is CASSVVVRYSNQPQHF. DNA for the CDR3: TGTGCCAGCAGCGTAGTCGTCCGCTATAGCAATCAGCCCCAGCATTTT.

The gene calls are TRBV6-5 and TRBJ1-1; D call uncertain. Per the germline V gene, CDR1 is MNHEY and CDR2 is SVGAGI. The CDR3 length is 15 residues. V lost 6 bases, J lost 7 bases, and 21 bases lay in between. CDR3 DNA: TGTGCCAGCAGCTTCCTGACGGGGAGCGGGGATGAAGCTTTCTTT. Translation: CASSFLTGSGDEAFF.

This clonotype has at least ten counts. This sequence joins TRBV20-1 and TRBJ2-5; D gene uncertain. The CDR3 covers 15 residues. Germline assignment: CDR1 DFQATT and CDR2 SNEGSKA (reference sequence). Between the trimmed V and J ends, which lost 2 bases and 4 bases, there was a span of 17 bases. The CDR3 protein is CSARISLGSGETQYF. The CDR3 DNA is TGCAGTGCTAGAATCTCCCTAGGATCAGGAGAGACCCAGTACTTC.

The CDR3 sequence: CASSWSNTGELFF. CDR3 bases: TGTGCCAGCAGTTGGTCGAACACCGGGGAGCTGTTTTTT. The chain couples TRBV28 to TRBJ2-2; D is unresolved. In germline, CDR1 is MDHEN, CDR2 SYDVKM. CDR3 length: 13 residues. Trimming shortened V by 4 bases and J by 0 bases, and 3 bases separated the two germline ends.

A few counts support this clonotype. The CDR3 spells CASSSGTSVWDIQYF. The CDR3 DNA reads as TGCGCCAGCAGTTCCGGGACTAGCGTTTGGGACATTCAGTACTTC. The chain links TRBV10-2 to TRBJ2-4; the match to TRBD2 covers 10 bases. CDR1 and CDR2 from the germline V gene are WSHSY and SAAADI. Unmatched junction bases numbered 9, after V lost 5 bases and J lost 8 bases. The CDR3 runs to 15 residues.

The DNA of the CDR3 is TGCAGTGCCCCCCCGGGGGGCCGCCTTGGAAATGAGCAGTTCTTC. It is translated as CSAPPGGRLGNEQFF. The chain is built from TRBV20-1 and TRBJ2-1, with a tentative D call TRBD2 (7 bases). The CDR3 totals 15 residues. Trimming shortened V by 6 bases and J by 7 bases, and 22 bases separated the two germline ends. Germline CDR1 reads DFQATT; CDR2 reads SNEGSKA (reference sequence).

The rearrangement joins TRBV3-1 to TRBJ2-1; no clear D gene. The V gene lost 1 base and the J gene lost 0 bases, with 10 bases spanning the gap. The CDR3 is made up of 16 amino acids. CDR1 and CDR2 from the germline V gene are LGHDT and YNNKEL (reference sequence). The CDR3 coding sequence is TGTGCCAGCAGCCAAGTCTGGCAGCCCTCCTACAATGAGCAGTTCTTC. This encodes CASSQVWQPSYNEQFF.